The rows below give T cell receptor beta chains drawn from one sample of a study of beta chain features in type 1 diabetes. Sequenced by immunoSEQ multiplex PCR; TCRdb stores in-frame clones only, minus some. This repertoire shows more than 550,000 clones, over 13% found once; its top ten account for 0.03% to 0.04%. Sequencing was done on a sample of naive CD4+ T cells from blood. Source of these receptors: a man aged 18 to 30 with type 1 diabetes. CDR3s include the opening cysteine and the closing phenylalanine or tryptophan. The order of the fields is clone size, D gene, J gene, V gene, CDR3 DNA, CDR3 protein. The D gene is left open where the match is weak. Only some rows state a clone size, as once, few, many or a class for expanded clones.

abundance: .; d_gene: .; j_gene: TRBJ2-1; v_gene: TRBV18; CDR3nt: TGTGCCAGCTCACCACGTCGGTTTTCAGCTGAGTACAATGAGCAGTTCTTC; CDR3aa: CASSPRRFSAEYNEQFF
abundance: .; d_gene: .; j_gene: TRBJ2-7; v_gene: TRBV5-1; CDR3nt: TGCGCCAGCAGCTTGGGTCAGGGCCGTTCCTACGAGCAGTACTTC; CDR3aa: CASSLGQGRSYEQYF
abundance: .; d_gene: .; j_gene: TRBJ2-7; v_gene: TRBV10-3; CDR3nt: TGTGCCATCAGTGGACAGTCTCTCGAGCAGTACTTC; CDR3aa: CAISGQSLEQYF
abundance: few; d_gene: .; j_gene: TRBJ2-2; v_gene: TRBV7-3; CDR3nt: TGTGCCAGCAGCTTAACTCGGGGCACCGGGGAGCTGTTTTTT; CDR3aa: CASSLTRGTGELFF
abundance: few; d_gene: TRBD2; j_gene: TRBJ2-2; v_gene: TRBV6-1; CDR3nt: TGTGCCAGCCAGGGAGGGACCACCGGGGAGCTGTTTTTT; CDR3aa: CASQGGTTGELFF
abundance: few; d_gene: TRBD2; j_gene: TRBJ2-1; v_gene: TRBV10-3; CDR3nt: TGTGCCATCAGTGGGACTAGCGGGAGCTACAATGAGCAGTTCTTC; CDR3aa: CAISGTSGSYNEQFF
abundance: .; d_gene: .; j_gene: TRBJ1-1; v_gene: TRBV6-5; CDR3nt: TGTGCCAGCAGTTCCTTCGTGGGGGCGCGGACTGAAGCTTTCTTT; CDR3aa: CASSSFVGARTEAFF
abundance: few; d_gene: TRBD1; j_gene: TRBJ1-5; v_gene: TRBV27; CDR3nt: TGTGCCAGCACCGGAAGAACAGGGGATCAGCCCCAGCATTTT; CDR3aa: CASTGRTGDQPQHF
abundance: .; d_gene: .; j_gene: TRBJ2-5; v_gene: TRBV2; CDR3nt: TGTGCCAGCAGCCCTGCCGTAAGCTTGGAGACCCAGTACTTC; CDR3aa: CASSPAVSLETQYF
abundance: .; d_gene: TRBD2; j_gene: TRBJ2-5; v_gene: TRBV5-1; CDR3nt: TGCGCCAGCAGCCTCGGACTAGCGGGAGGGGAGGCCGAGACCCAGTACTTC; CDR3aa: CASSLGLAGGEAETQYF
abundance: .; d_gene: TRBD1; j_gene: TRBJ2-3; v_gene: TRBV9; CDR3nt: TGTGCCAGCAGCGCCGGGGTGACAGGGGACCCAGATACGCAGTATTTT; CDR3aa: CASSAGVTGDPDTQYF
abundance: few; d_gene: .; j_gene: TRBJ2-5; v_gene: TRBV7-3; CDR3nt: TGTGCCAGCAGTTTCGACAGACAAGAGACCCAGTACTTC; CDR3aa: CASSFDRQETQYF
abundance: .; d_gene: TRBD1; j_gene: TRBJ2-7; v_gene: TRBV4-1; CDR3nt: TGCGCCAGCAGCCAAGTAGGACAGGGCTCCTACGAGCAGTACTTC; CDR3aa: CASSQVGQGSYEQYF
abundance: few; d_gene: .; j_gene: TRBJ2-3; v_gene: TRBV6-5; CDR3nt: TGTGCCAGCAGTTACCGGGACTTCACAGATACGCAGTATTTT; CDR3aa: CASSYRDFTDTQYF
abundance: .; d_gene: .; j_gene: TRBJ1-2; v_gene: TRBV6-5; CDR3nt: TGTGCCAGCAGTTACTCGCCCACCCAGGACTATGGCTACACCTTC; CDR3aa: CASSYSPTQDYGYTF
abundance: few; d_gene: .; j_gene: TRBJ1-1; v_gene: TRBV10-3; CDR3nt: TGTGCCATCAGTGGGACGACGATTAATTTGAACACTGAAGCTTTCTTT; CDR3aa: CAISGTTINLNTEAFF
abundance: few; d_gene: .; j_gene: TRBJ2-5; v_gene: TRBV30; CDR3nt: TGTGCCTGGAGGGGCCAGGTGAGGGAGACCCAGTACTTC; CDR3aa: CAWRGQVRETQYF
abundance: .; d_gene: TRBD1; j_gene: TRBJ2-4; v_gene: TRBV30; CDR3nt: TGTGCCTGGAGTGAACAGGGGGGTGGAAACATTCAGTACTTC; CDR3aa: CAWSEQGGGNIQYF
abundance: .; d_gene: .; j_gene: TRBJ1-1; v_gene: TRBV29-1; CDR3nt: TGCAGCGTTGAAGCCGTCAGCCGAACCCACAACACTGAAGCTTTCTTT; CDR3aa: CSVEAVSRTHNTEAFF
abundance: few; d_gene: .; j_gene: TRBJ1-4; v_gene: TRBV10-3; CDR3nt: TGTGCCATCAGTGAGATGGAGCAAGAAAAACTGTTTTTT; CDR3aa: CAISEMEQEKLFF
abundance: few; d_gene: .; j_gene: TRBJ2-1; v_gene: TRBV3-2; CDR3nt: TGTGCCAGTTACAATGAGCAGTTCTTC; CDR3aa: CASYNEQFF
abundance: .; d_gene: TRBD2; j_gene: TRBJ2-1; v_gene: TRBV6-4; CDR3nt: TGTGCCAGCAGTGATTTCGGACTAGCGGGAGACGAGCAGTTCTTC; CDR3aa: CASSDFGLAGDEQFF
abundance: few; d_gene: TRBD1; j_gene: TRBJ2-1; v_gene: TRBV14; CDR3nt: TGTGCCAGCAGCCAGCTGGGGACAGGATACAATGAGCAGTTCTTC; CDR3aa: CASSQLGTGYNEQFF
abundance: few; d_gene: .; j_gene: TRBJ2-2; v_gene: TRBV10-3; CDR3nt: TGTGCCATCAGCCCCAGGGAAAGTCCGAACACCGGGGAGCTGTTTTTT; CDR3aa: CAISPRESPNTGELFF
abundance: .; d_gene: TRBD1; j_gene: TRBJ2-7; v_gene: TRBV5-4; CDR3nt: TGTGCCAGCAGCTCCGGACAGGGGCTCTATGTGCAGTACTTC; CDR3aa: CASSSGQGLYVQYF
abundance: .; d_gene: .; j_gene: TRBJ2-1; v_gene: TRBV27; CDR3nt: TGTGCCAGCAGTCCAGTAGTACAGGGAGAGGACAATGAGCAGTTCTTC; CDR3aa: CASSPVVQGEDNEQFF
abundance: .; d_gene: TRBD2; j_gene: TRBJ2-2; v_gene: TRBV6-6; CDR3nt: TGTGCCAGCAGGCGGGAGGGGGGAATCGGGGAGCTGTTTTTT; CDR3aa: CASRREGGIGELFF
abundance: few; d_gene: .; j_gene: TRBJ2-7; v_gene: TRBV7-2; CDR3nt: TGTGCCAGCAGCTATACCGGTGCCTACGAGCAGTACTTC; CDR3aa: CASSYTGAYEQYF
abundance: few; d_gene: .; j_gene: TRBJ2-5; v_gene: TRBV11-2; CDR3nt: TGTGCCAGCAGCCCACCAACCAGAAGCCAAGAGACCCAGTACTTC; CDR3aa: CASSPPTRSQETQYF
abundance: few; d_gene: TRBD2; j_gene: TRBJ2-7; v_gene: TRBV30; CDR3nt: TGTGCCTACCTACTAGCGGGTTACTACGAGCAGTACTTC; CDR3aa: CAYLLAGYYEQYF
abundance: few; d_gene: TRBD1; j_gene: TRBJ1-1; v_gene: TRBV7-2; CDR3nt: TGTGCCAGCGCCCGGGACCAGGGGGCGTCCACTGAAGCTTTCTTT; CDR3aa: CASARDQGASTEAFF
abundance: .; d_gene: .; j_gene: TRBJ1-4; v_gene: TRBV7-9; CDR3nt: TGTGCCAGCAGCTCGGAGATAGAAAAACTGTTTTTT; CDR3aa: CASSSEIEKLFF
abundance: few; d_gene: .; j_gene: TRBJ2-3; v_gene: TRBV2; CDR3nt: TGTGCCAGCAGTGAAAAGGGGACACGCCTCATGGATACGCAGTATTTT; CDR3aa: CASSEKGTRLMDTQYF
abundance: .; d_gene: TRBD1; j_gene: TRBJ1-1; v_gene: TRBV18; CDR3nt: TGTGCCAGCTCACTACGGACAGGGATGAACACTGAAGCTTTCTTT; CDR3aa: CASSLRTGMNTEAFF
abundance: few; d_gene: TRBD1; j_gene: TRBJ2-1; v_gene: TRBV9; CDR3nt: TGTGCCAGCAGCGCGACGACAGGGTACAATGAGCAGTTCTTC; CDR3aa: CASSATTGYNEQFF
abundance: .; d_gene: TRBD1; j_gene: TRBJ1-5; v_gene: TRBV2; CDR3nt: TGTGCCAGCGCGAACAGGGGAGGCAATCAGCCCCAGCATTTT; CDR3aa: CASANRGGNQPQHF
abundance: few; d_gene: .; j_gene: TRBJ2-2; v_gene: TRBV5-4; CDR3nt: TGTGCCAGCAGCTTGTTAGCGGAGACGAACACCGGGGAGCTGTTTTTT; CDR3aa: CASSLLAETNTGELFF
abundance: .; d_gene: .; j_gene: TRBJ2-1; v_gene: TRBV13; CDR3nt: TGTGCCAGCAGTCCCGGGGCCTCCAATGAGCAGTTCTTC; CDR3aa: CASSPGASNEQFF
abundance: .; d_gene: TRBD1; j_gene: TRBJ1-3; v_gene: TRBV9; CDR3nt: TGTGCCAGCAGCCCCAGATGGGACAGCGGAAACACCATATATTTT; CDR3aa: CASSPRWDSGNTIYF
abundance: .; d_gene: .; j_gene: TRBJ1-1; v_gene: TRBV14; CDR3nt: TGTGCCAGCAGCCAAGGGCAGGGGACGATACACACTGAAGCTTTCTTT; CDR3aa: CASSQGQGTIHTEAFF
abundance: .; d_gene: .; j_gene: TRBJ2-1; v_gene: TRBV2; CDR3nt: TGTGCCAGCAGTGTGTTGCGGGACCCCAATGAGCAGTTCTTC; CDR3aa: CASSVLRDPNEQFF
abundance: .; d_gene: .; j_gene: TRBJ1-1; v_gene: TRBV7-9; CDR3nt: TGTGCCAGCAGCTTCATGGAGGACACTGAAGCTTTCTTT; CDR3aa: CASSFMEDTEAFF
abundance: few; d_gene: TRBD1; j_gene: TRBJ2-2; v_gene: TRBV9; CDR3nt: TGTGCCAGCAGCTTGGGACAGGCGAACACCGGGGAGCTGTTTTTT; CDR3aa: CASSLGQANTGELFF
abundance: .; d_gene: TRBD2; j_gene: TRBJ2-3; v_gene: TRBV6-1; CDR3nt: TGTGCCACCCGAGCGGGAGGGCTTCCAGATACGCAGTATTTT; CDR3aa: CATRAGGLPDTQYF
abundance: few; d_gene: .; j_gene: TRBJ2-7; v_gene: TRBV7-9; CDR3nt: TGTGCCAGCAGCTTACGGGACATCGCCTACGAGCAGTACTTC; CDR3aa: CASSLRDIAYEQYF
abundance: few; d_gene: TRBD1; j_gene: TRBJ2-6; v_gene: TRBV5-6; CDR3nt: TGTGCCAGCAGCTTGGTCGCAGGGACAGGGATCTCTGGGGCCAACGTCCTGACTTTC; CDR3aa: CASSLVAGTGISGANVLTF
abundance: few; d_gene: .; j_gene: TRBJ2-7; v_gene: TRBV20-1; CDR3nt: TGCAGTGCCCCGGCCGGGGGTGGGGAGTACTTC; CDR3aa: CSAPAGGGEYF
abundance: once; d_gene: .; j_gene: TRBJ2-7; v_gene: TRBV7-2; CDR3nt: TGTGCCAGCAGCTCAACAGGACCAGCGGGTGTCGAGCAGTACTTC; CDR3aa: CASSSTGPAGVEQYF
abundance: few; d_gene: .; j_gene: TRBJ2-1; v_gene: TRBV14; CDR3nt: TGTGCCAGCAGCCTATTGGACGGCTACAATGAGCAGTTCTTC; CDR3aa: CASSLLDGYNEQFF
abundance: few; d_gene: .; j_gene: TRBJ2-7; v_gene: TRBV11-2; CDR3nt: TGTGCCAGCAGCAACACAGATGACTTGTACGAGCAGTACTTC; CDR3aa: CASSNTDDLYEQYF
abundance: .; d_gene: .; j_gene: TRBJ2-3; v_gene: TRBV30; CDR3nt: TGTGCCTGGAGTGAGAGGGCCCCAGATACGCAGTATTTT; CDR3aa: CAWSERAPDTQYF
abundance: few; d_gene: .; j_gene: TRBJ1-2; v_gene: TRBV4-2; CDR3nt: TGTGCCAGCAGCCAAGCACCAGGGGTCAACTATGGCTACACCTTC; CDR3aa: CASSQAPGVNYGYTF
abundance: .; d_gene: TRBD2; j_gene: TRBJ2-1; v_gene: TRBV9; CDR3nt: TGTGCCAGCAGCCCCCGACTAGCGGGGGGGCCGGACAATGAGCAGTTCTTC; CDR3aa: CASSPRLAGGPDNEQFF
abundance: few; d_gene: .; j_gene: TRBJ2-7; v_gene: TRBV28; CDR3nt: TGTGCCAGCACGACAGGATCTTACGAGCAGTACTTC; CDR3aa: CASTTGSYEQYF
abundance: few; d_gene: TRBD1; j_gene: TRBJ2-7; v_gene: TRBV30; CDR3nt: TGTGCCTGGGAGGACGGGACAGGGCAAGGGGAGCAGTACTTC; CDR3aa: CAWEDGTGQGEQYF
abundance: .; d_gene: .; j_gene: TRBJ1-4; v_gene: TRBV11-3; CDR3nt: TGTGCCAGCAGCCCCGACGCGGTCGAAAAACTGTTTTTT; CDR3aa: CASSPDAVEKLFF
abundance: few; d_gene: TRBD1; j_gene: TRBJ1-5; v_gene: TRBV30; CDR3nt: TGTGCCTGGAGTCTCTTTGGACAGGGCGATCAGCCCCAGCATTTT; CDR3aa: CAWSLFGQGDQPQHF
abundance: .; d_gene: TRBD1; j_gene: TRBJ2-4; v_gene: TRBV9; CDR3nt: TGTGCCAGCAGCGTAGACGCACAGGGGCCCCAATACGGAAACATTCAGTACTTC; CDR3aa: CASSVDAQGPQYGNIQYF
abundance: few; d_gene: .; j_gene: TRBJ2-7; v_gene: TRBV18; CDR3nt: TGTGCCAGCTCACCACCGTCGGGCGAGCAGTACTTC; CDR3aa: CASSPPSGEQYF